There are a few counts of the clone carrying this T cell receptor (beta chain). The CDR3 is 15 residues long. Deletions cut 1 base from V and 6 bases from J, with 13 bases between. Germline loops: CDR1 SGHDN, CDR2 FVKESK. This sample is part of a study of T-cell reconstitution after alpha-beta-depleted transplantation in children. Preparation of the TCRbeta library was carried out with unique molecular identifiers. TCRdb recomputed calls from the PCR reads with MiXCR, one row per CDR3 protein. The table lists 440,000 or so distinct CDR3 sequences, around 9.9% of them singletons. The sample consisted of PBMCs from the stem cell graft donor, taken from the stem cell graft. This TCR was recovered from a human donor who donated a stem cell graft to a child with acute myeloid leukemia. This chain connects TRBV14 to TRBJ2-1; TRBD1 might be the D (5 bases). The CDR3 loop reads CASSQGVWGPNEQFF. The CDR3 DNA is TGTGCCAGCAGCCAAGGGGTTTGGGGCCCCAATGAGCAGTTCTTC.